This entry lists 14 T cell receptor beta chains sequenced from one sample in a study of blood T cell repertoires in COVID-19. Here immunoSEQ multiplex PCR was the method, and the copy in TCRdb shows in-frame clones only, minus some. The table includes 45,000 to 55,000 clones, approximately 87% detected once. Source material: peripheral blood. These receptors all stem from a human donor in a cohort sampled during active COVID-19.

The chain has TRBV2 and TRBJ2-3, with D possibly being TRBD2 (5 bases). Trimming cost V 5 bases and J 0 bases, with 15 bases left between them. The germline V gene encodes CDR1 SNHLY and CDR2 FYNNEI. CDR3 length: 16 amino acids. DNA for the CDR3: TGTGCCAGCAGTCAACTAGTAAGATCTAGCACAGATACGCAGTATTTT. This codes for CASSQLVRSSTDTQYF.

The chain recombines TRBV6-5 with TRBJ1-1; TRBD1 is a possible D gene (6 bases). The V and J ends lost 4 bases and 3 bases respectively, with 15 bases between them. The CDR3 sequence is 15 residues long. Looked up from germline, CDR1 is MNHEY and CDR2 is SVGAGI. CDR3 protein: CASSSPRGWDTEAFF. CDR3 in DNA: TGTGCCAGCAGTTCCCCAAGGGGGTGGGACACTGAAGCTTTCTTT.

This clone was seen only a few times. The rearrangement uses TRBV11-2 and TRBJ2-7; possibly TRBD1 for D (6 bases). Deletions cut 5 bases from V and 12 bases from J, with 17 bases between. CDR3 length: 12 amino acids. Germline V gives CDR1 SGHAT, CDR2 FQNNGV. CDR3 sequence reads: CASSNPTGTRYF. The CDR3 DNA is TGTGCCAGCAGCAACCCCACCGGGACACGGTACTTC.

The rearrangement uses TRBV5-1 and TRBJ2-7, with a tentative D call TRBD2 (6 bases). The ends were cut back, 0 bases at V and 2 bases at J, with 12 bases in the middle. Germline V gene sequence: CDR1 SGHRS, CDR2 YFSETQ. The CDR3 is 15 residues long. DNA of the CDR3: TGCGCCAGCAGCTTGGAAGTGGGACTGCCCTACGAGCAGTACTTC. Translating gives CASSLEVGLPYEQYF.

V usage is TRBV9 and J usage is TRBJ2-3, with D perhaps matching TRBD2 (6 bases). Trimming took 0 bases from V and 1 from J, leaving 9 bases between them. From germline, CDR1 is SGDLS and CDR2 YYNGEE. The CDR3 loop spans 15 amino acids. CDR3 sequence reads: CASSVAAGRTDTQYF. The CDR3, as DNA: TGTGCCAGCAGCGTAGCGGCGGGGCGCACAGATACGCAGTATTTT.

This clone has just a few counts. The J gene is TRBJ2-3, the V gene TRBV3-1 (or the pseudogene TRBV3-2); D is possibly TRBD2 (6 bases). The CDR3 totals 17 residues. The germline gives CDR1 LGHDT, CDR2 YNNKEL (reference sequence). Trimming took off 0 bases at V and 10 bases at J, with 23 bases between the two ends. The CDR3, as DNA: TGTGCCAGCAGCCAAGATTCGGTAAGCGGGTGGAGGAGGGCGCAGTATTTT. This encodes CASSQDSVSGWRRAQYF.

The chain has TRBV5-1 and TRBJ1-1, with D tentatively TRBD1 (6 bases). This CDR3 comprises 15 residues. V gave up 4 bases and J gave up 7 bases, with 20 bases separating them. From germline, CDR1 is SGHRS and CDR2 YFSETQ. The CDR3 nucleotides read TGCGCCAGCAGCATGACGGGACACGGACATCTTGAAGCTTTCTTT. Translation: CASSMTGHGHLEAFF.

V gene TRBV9 combines with J gene TRBJ2-3, with 8 positions matching TRBD2. Losses at the gene ends were 4 bases for V and 4 bases for J; bases not matched to a gene: 11. CDR1 and CDR2 from the germline V gene are SGDLS and YYNGEE. This CDR3 contains 16 residues. CDR3 DNA: TGTGCCAGCAGCCCCGACGGGACGGGGGGGCCAGATACGCAGTATTTT. Translated: CASSPDGTGGPDTQYF.

The chain employs TRBV11-2 and TRBJ2-7; the match to TRBD2 covers 11 bases. Trimming at V came to 5 bases and at J to 5 bases, leaving 11 bases not matched to a gene. The CDR3 spans 16 residues. From germline, CDR1 is SGHAT and CDR2 FQNNGV. CDR3 residues: CASSRPLTSGRNEQYF. The CDR3, as DNA: TGTGCCAGCAGCCGTCCCCTCACTAGCGGGAGAAACGAGCAGTACTTC.

The V gene is TRBV6-5, the J gene TRBJ2-5; perhaps TRBD2 as D (5 bases). CDR1 MNHEY and CDR2 SVGAGI come from the germline V gene. The CDR3 covers 13 residues. Trimming pared 10 bases from V and 5 bases from J, leaving 17 bases between. The CDR3 sequence is CATKKVASETQYF. CDR3 coding DNA: TGTGCCACCAAGAAGGTCGCTAGCGAGACCCAGTACTTC.

The sample holds one count of this clone. The J gene is TRBJ1-1, the V gene TRBV7-2; D uncertain. Germline V lookup: CDR1 SGHTA, CDR2 FQGNSA. The CDR3 consists of 14 residues. V was pared by 0 bases and J by 3 bases, with 8 bases between. The CDR3 region has the DNA TGTGCCAGCAGCTTAGCCGGGGAGCACACTGAAGCTTTCTTT. The encoded protein is CASSLAGEHTEAFF.

V and J are TRBV5-1 and TRBJ2-4; possibly TRBD1 for D (6 bases). This CDR3 has 16 residues. Germline CDR1 and CDR2: SGHRS and YFSETQ. Trimming left V 0 bases short and J 0 bases short, with 10 bases between. In DNA, the CDR3 is TGCGCCAGCAGCTTGGCCGGACAGATAGCCAAAAACATTCAGTACTTC. It encodes CASSLAGQIAKNIQYF.

J is TRBJ1-5 and V is TRBV6-5; TRBD1 might be the D (6 bases). Trimming left V 4 bases short and J 6 bases short, with 13 bases between. There are 14 residues in the CDR3. Germline values: CDR1 MNHEY, CDR2 SVGAGI. The CDR3 nucleotides read TGTGCCAGCAGTTTACGCAGGGGTGGTCAGCCCCAGCATTTT. Its protein is CASSLRRGGQPQHF.

This sequence joins TRBV27 and TRBJ1-1, with 8 positions matching TRBD1. The CDR3 length is 17 residues. Per germline, CDR1 MNHEY and CDR2 SMNVEV (reference sequence). With V trimmed by 2 bases and J by 5 bases, 13 bases remained unmatched. CDR3 region: CASSLRGVQGVKTEAFF. CDR3 bases: TGTGCCAGCAGTTTAAGGGGGGTACAGGGGGTTAAAACTGAAGCTTTCTTT.